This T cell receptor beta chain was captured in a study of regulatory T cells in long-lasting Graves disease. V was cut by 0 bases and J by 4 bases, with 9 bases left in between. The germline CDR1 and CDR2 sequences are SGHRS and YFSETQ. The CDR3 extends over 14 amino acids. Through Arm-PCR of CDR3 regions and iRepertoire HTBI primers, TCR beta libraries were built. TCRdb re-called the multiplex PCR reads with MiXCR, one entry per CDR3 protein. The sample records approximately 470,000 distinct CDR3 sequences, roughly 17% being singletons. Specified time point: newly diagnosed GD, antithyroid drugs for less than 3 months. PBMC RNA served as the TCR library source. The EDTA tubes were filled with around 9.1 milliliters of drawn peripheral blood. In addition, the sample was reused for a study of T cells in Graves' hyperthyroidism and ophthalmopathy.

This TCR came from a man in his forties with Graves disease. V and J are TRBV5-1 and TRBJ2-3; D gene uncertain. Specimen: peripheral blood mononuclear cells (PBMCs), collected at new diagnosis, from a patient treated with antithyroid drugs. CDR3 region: CASSLAELPDTQYF. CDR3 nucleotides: TGCGCCAGCAGCTTGGCCGAGTTGCCAGATACGCAGTATTTT.